The 2 T cell receptor beta chains given below trace back to one sample, sequenced in a study of OX40 agonist ivuxolimab in advanced cancers. The assay was immunoSEQ multiplex PCR, and TCRdb's table has in-frame clones only and misses some. Of tens of thousands of clones in the sample, approximately 83% were seen once. The sample in question was CD4+ or CD8+ T cells sorted from blood, obtained in a trial of the OX40 agonist ivuxolimab. The receptor source for this set is an adult with an advanced solid tumor such as melanoma, head and neck, liver or kidney cancer.

The CDR3 DNA reads TGTGCCAGCAGTGAAGTCGGGGGAGGCGAGCAGTACGTC. Residues: CASSEVGGGEQYV. The chain employs TRBV2 and TRBJ2-7; TRBD2 might be the D (6 bases). CDR3 length: 13 amino acids. Trimming pared 1 base from V and 6 bases from J, leaving 10 bases between. Germline assignment: CDR1 SNHLY and CDR2 FYNNEI.

The count of this clone is one. The V call is TRBV2, the J call TRBJ2-1; 7 bases align to TRBD2. This CDR3 region has 15 residues. CDR1 SNHLY and CDR2 FYNNEI come from the germline V gene. V lost 10 bases, J lost 7 bases, and 16 bases stayed unmatched. The CDR3 loop is CATTLGGRTSNEQFF. The CDR3 nucleotides are TGTGCCACCACGTTGGGGGGTCGGACTAGTAATGAGCAGTTCTTC.